The present T cell receptor (beta chain) was sequenced within a study of regulatory T cells in long-lasting Graves disease (dated by TCRdb to the early 2020s). About the full investigation: In the newly diagnosed Graves' disease group, patients had been taking antithyroid drugs for less than 3 months. Persistent Graves' disease patients were compared with newly diagnosed Graves' disease patients by peripheral blood TCR sequencing and RNA sequencing. The study was registered as a clinical trial and conducted in China. A total of approximately 35 samples were covered by TCR sequencing, comprising roughly 13 persistent and 20 or so newly diagnosed Graves' disease patients. Points the paper makes about the study in general: The study examined only peripheral blood because the primary lesion, thyroid tissue, could not be accessed. The small sample size was acknowledged by the authors as a limitation that may reduce accuracy. More public clonotypes were shared among persistent patients (over 2,500) than among newly diagnosed patients (more than 900). TRBV28, TRBJ1-2 and TRBJ2-5 were preferentially used in persistent disease, while TRBV20-1 and TRBJ2-1 were favored in newly diagnosed disease. Lower TCR Shannon entropy and fewer highly expanded clones were observed in persistent Graves' disease patients than in newly diagnosed patients, which suggested clonal expansion. Only the TCR beta chain was sequenced and analyzed.

Read against the paper, the sample's time point label means: newly diagnosed GD, antithyroid drugs for less than 3 months. For both TCR sequencing and RNA sequencing, RNA was extracted from PBMCs in TRIzol. Graves' disease was diagnosed according to American Thyroid Association guidelines. Patients were recruited from an endocrinology department in Xi'an, China. Each patient gave 7 to 9.5 milliliters of peripheral blood, collected in an EDTA anticoagulant tube. PBMCs were isolated by Ficoll Paque Plus density gradient separation without further T cell sorting. RNA quality was checked with an Agilent 2100 Bioanalyzer and agarose gel, and concentration with a NanoDrop 2000. A word on this clonotype: The antigen it binds to is not known. No much larger clone is present one base from it, and per-base qualities are unavailable.

V loses 4 bases of germline sequence and J loses 1 base, and the interval between the two ends is 12 bases. As encoded in the germline V gene (reference sequence), CDR1 is SGHNT while CDR2 is YYREEE. The CDR3 spans 16 residues, from the cysteine through the phenylalanine. Here the CDR3 DNA is all that survives: 48 bases in frame from base 1. Library creation used multiplex PCR. The instrument given in TCRdb is Illumina HiSeq 4000. TCR beta libraries were built with iRepertoire HTBI primers and Arm-PCR amplification of CDR3 regions. PCR products were gel purified before sequencing. Per the source publication's procedure: Across samples, 60 to 70 TRBV and roughly 15 TRBJ segments were identified and used for gene usage analysis of CDR3 amino acid clonotypes. COPE and FqMerger were used to merge the filtered high-quality paired reads into contigs. BLAST was used to align contigs to the IMGT TRBV, TRBD and TRBJ reference genes, and CDR3 was defined following IMGT. Highly expanded clones were defined as clonotypes with a frequency above 0.1%. Shannon entropy was used to measure repertoire diversity, and the Gini coefficient was used to measure V-J evenness. A clonotype was considered public if more than one individual shared it. In TCRdb, the public reads were trimmed at Q25 with fastp and aligned with MiXCR, with productive beta chains retained. Every CDR3 protein is listed once, alongside the most common genes and DNA of its rows. The V and J calls reflect TCRdb's pipeline rather than the authors' work. The sample table lists 580,000 or so distinct CDR3 sequences, around 15% of them with a count of one. In total, the top ten clones hold around 12% of the sample.

A further study also used this sample, focusing on T cells in Graves' hyperthyroidism and ophthalmopathy. Per the second study: Graves' hyperthyroidism was defined as stable when no progression to ophthalmopathy occurred over 18 months of follow-up. Hyperthyroidism patients were aged 18 to 65 years and newly diagnosed, with disease duration of less than 2 months. Patients with uncontrolled infections, other autoimmune diseases, pregnancy or lactation were excluded. Diagnoses were established on the basis of clinical symptoms, serum thyroxine and TRAb, thyroid ultrasound, and orbital computed tomography. The TCR CDR3 was subjected to a first round of RT-PCR using the HTBI primer set and the Qiagen OneStep RT-PCR kit. Most expanded thyroid clonotypes (frequency above 0.001) were also found in blood, which suggests that blood repertoires may mirror thyroid immune responses. A 13 V-J signature model separated ophthalmopathy from stable hyperthyroidism, with 87.88% sensitivity and 81.08% specificity in cross-validation and 80%/75% in testing. In validation, progression to ophthalmopathy was predicted by the model with more than 65% sensitivity and roughly 76% specificity, a median of about 6.8 months before onset. To identify distinguishing TCR V-J signatures, a discovery cohort of around 98 patients was used, comprising approximately 40 with Graves' ophthalmopathy and 55 to 65 with stable Graves' hyperthyroidism. An independent validation cohort of 18 to 20 hyperthyroidism patients and roughly 16 patients who later progressed to ophthalmopathy tested prospective prediction of ophthalmopathy. The roughly 90 discovery patients were divided at random into training and test sets in a 7:3 ratio. In addition, the study compared T-cell repertoires in thyroid tissue and in blood from several Graves' hyperthyroidism patients. Following sampling, methimazole starting at 30 mg daily was given to hyperthyroidism patients, and high-dose intravenous methylprednisolone was given to ophthalmopathy patients. Libraries were constructed in a second round of multiplex PCR, after which size selection and purification were carried out. Paired-end sequencing of the libraries was performed with 100 bp reads on an Illumina HiSeq2000. SOAPnuke was used to process the raw data, removing reads that contained adapters or uncalled bases, had a mean Phred below 15, or lacked an exact match to the constant primer or identifier. COPE v1.2.5 was used to merge high-quality paired reads, and clonotypes were defined as unique nucleotide sequences. MiTCR v1.1 was used to align clonotypes to the IMGT TRBV, TRBD and TRBJ reference segments. The analysis included only V-J combinations with a frequency above 0.0001, which together covered around 99% of the repertoires. The TCS score was defined as F50 (clonal expansion) divided by E x V (chaos), with BLOSUM62-based TCRdist calculated between CDR3 peptides within each V-J. Welch's t-statistics and random forest reduced fewer than 600 V-J features to about 12, which were used in a naive Bayes classifier (R e1071). Sample size was not statistically predetermined, and investigators were not blinded to group allocation. According to the paper, TCR Vbeta CDR3 sequencing was carried out on approximately 140 peripheral blood samples, which came from around 43 ophthalmopathy, some 73 hyperthyroidism and approximately 17 progressor patients.

The sequencing used peripheral blood mononuclear cells (PBMCs), collected at new diagnosis, from a patient treated with antithyroid drugs. In this chain, TRBV5-4 is recombined with TRBJ2-6, with a tentative D gene TRBD1 over 6 matching bases. The receptor comes from a young man with Graves disease. Donor details come from another sample of the same person, matched by shared clones. The sequence in DNA is TGTGCCAGCAGCCCAATACAGGGTTCTGGGGCCAACGTCCTGACTTTC. Its translation reads: CASSPIQGSGANVLTF.